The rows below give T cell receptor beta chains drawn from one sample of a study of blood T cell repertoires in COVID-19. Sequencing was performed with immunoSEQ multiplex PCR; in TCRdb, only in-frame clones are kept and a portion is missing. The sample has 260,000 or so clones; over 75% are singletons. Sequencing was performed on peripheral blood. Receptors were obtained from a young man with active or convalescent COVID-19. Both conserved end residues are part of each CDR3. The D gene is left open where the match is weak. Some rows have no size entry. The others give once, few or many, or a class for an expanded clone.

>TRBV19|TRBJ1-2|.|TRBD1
TGTGCCACTAGACAGGGCGGCTCCTATGGCTACACCTTC
CATRQGGSYGYTF
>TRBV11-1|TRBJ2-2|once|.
TGTGCCAGCAGCTTAGGCATCGGGGAAGCCGGGGAGCTGTTTTTT
CASSLGIGEAGELFF
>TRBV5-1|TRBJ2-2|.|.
TGCGTCAGCACTATTTCGGAGGCCGGGGAGCTGTTTTTT
CVSTISEAGELFF
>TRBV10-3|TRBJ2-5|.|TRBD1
TGTGCCATCAAAGACCCCGGGACAGAAGAGACCCAGTACTTC
CAIKDPGTEETQYF
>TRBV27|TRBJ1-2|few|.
TGTGCCAGCAGGAGAACAGGGAACTATGGCTACACCTTC
CASRRTGNYGYTF
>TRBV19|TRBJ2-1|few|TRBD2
TGTGCCAGTAGACAATCCCAGCATTCGTCCTGGGGCGGGGGGTACAATGAGCAGTTCTTC
CASRQSQHSSWGGGYNEQFF
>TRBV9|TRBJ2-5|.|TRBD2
TGTGCCAGCAGCGTAGGGCTAGCGGGGGCTGAGACCCAGTACTTC
CASSVGLAGAETQYF
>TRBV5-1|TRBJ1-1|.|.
TGCGCCAGCAGCTTGAGGCAGGCCGGCACTGAAGCTTTCTTT
CASSLRQAGTEAFF
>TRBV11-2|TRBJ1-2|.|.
TGTGCCAGCAGCTTAGACCTCACCGTCAGGGCGGATGGCTACACCTTC
CASSLDLTVRADGYTF
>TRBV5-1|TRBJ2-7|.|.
TGCGCCAGCGCCGGGACTTCCTCCTTCTACGAGCAGTACTTC
CASAGTSSFYEQYF
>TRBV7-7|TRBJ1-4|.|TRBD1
TGTGCCAGCAGCTCCGGACAGGGGGAAAAACTGTTTTTT
CASSSGQGEKLFF
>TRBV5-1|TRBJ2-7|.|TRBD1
TGCGCCAGCAGCTTGGTGGAAGGGGGCAGGTACGAGCAGTACTTC
CASSLVEGGRYEQYF
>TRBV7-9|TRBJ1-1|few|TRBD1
TGTGCCAGCAGCACGACAGGGGAGGACACTGAAGCTTTCTTT
CASSTTGEDTEAFF
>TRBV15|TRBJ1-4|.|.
TGTGCCACCAGCAGATCCGGGACAACTGAAAAACTGTTTTTT
CATSRSGTTEKLFF
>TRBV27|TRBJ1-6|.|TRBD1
TGTGCCAGCAGTTTCGAGGGCCGGGACAGACCATATAATTCACCCCTCCACTTT
CASSFEGRDRPYNSPLHF
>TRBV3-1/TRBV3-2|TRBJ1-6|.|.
TGTGCCAGCAGCCCCTCAGAGGGCTCCTATAATTCACCCCTCCACTTT
CASSPSEGSYNSPLHF
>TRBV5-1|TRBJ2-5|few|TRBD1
TGCGCCAGCAGCTTTGGGACAGGCCGAAGCCAAGAGACCCAGTACTTC
CASSFGTGRSQETQYF
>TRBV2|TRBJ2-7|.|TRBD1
TGTGCCAGCTGCACAGGGGCTACCTACGAGCAGTACTTC
CASCTGATYEQYF
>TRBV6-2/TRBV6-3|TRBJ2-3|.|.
TGTGCCAGCAGTTACCAGGGTTCGAGCACAGATACGCAGTATTTT
CASSYQGSSTDTQYF
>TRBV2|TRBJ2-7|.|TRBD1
TGTGCCAGCACTCCGGGACAGGCCTACGAGCAGTACTTC
CASTPGQAYEQYF
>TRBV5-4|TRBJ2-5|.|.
TGTGCCAGCAGCCACCCCGGGACTTTGATTCAAGAGACCCAGTACTTC
CASSHPGTLIQETQYF
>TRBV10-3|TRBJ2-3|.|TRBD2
TGTGCCATCAGTGACATAGGGACTAGCGGTAATACGCAGTATTTT
CAISDIGTSGNTQYF
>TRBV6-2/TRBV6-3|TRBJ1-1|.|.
TGTGCCAGCAGTCTCCTGGCACAGGGTTACGGCACTGAAGCTTTCTTT
CASSLLAQGYGTEAFF
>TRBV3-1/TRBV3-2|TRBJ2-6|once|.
TGTGCCAGCAGCCAAGTCAGCTGGTCCCCTAGGGGGGCCAACGTCCTGACTTTC
CASSQVSWSPRGANVLTF
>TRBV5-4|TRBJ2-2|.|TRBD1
TGTGCCAGCAGCAATGACAGGGCCGGGGAGCTGTTTTTT
CASSNDRAGELFF
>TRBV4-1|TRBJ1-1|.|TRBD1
TGCGCCAGCAGCTCATCCGGGACAGGGAACACTGAAGCTTTCTTT
CASSSSGTGNTEAFF
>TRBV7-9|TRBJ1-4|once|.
TGTGCCAGCACCCTCGCGGGGGGGGGTGAAAAACTGTTTTTT
CASTLAGGGEKLFF
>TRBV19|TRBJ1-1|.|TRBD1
TGTGCCAGTAGTATTCCCCGACTGGGACAGGGACGAGGGACTGAAGCTTTCTTT
CASSIPRLGQGRGTEAFF
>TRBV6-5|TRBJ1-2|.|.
TGTGCCAGCAGTTACCAGGGGAAGAGCGGCTACACCTTC
CASSYQGKSGYTF
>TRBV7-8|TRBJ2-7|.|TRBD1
TGTGCCAGCAGCTTAGGGAAGGGCACAGGGGGTTTATACGAGCAGTACTTC
CASSLGKGTGGLYEQYF
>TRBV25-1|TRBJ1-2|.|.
TGTGCCAGCGGGGGGTTTAACTATGGCTACACCTTC
CASGGFNYGYTF
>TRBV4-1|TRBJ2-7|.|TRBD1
TGCGCCAGCAAGGCGACAGGGAGCTACGAGCAGTACTTC
CASKATGSYEQYF
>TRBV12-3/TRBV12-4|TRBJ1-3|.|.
TGTGCCAGCACCAGTAGAAACACCATATATTTT
CASTSRNTIYF
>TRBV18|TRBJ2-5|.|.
TGTGCCAGCTCCTTCGGGAGACAAGAGACCCAGTACTTC
CASSFGRQETQYF
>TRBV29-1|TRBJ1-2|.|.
TGCAGCGTTGAGGGCAGGGTTCGTAACTATGGCTACACCTTC
CSVEGRVRNYGYTF
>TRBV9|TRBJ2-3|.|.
TGTGCCAGCAGCCCCTCCCCCCAGAGCACAGATACGCAGTATTTT
CASSPSPQSTDTQYF
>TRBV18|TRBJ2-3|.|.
TGTGCCAGCTCACCACGGCAACTACTAAGCACAGATACGCAGTATTTT
CASSPRQLLSTDTQYF
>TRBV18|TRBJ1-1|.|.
TGTGCCAGCTCACGGGGACACATGAACACTGAAGCTTTCTTT
CASSRGHMNTEAFF
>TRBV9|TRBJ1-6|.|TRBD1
TGTGCCAGCAGCGCACAGGGGTATAATTCACCCCTCCACTTT
CASSAQGYNSPLHF
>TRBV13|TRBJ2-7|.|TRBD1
TGTGCCAGCAGCATGAAAGGACAGGTAAAATCCTACGAGCAGTACTTC
CASSMKGQVKSYEQYF
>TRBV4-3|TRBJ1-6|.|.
TGCGCCAGCAGCCAAGATGAGGGTCCCGCAGCACCCCTCCACTTT
CASSQDEGPAAPLHF
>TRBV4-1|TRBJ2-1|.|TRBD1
TGCGCCAGCAGCCAACGGACCGGGACAGTAGAGTTCTTC
CASSQRTGTVEFF
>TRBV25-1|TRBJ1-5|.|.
TGTGCCAGCATGGCAGGGGCGGGCAATCAGCCCCAGCATTTT
CASMAGAGNQPQHF
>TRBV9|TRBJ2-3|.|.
TGTGCCAGCAGCGTAGGTTACAGCGATACGCAGTATTTT
CASSVGYSDTQYF
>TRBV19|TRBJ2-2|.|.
TGTGCCAGTAGCGTGGGAGTCAACACCGGGGAGCTGTTTTTT
CASSVGVNTGELFF